These 27 T cell receptor beta chains were all obtained from the same sample, sequenced in a study of PD-L1 blockade in urothelial cancer. Time point of the sample: pretreatment peripheral blood. Produced via immunoSEQ multiplex PCR; TCRdb's table is partial and in-frame only. There are roughly 63,000 clones in the sample; 65% to 90% occur only once, and roughly 2.9% lies in the top ten. The input for sequencing was PBMCs, taken around atezolizumab (anti-PD-L1) treatment. These receptors all come from a man between 65 and 79 years old with urothelial cancer.

The chain links TRBV19 to TRBJ1-5; D gene unclear. The CDR3 sequence is 13 residues long. The germline V gene encodes CDR1 LNHDA and CDR2 SQIVND (reference sequence). V lost 0 bases to trimming and J lost 6 bases, with 6 bases between them. The DNA of the CDR3 is TGTGCCAGTAGTATAGAGGTGCGTCAGCCCCAGCATTTT. Amino acid sequence: CASSIEVRQPQHF.

The rearrangement joins TRBV6-1 to TRBJ1-3, with a tentative D call TRBD1 (6 bases). CDR1 is MNHNS, CDR2 SASEGT, per germline. The CDR3 has 15 residues. V lost 8 bases, J lost 2 bases, and 16 bases lay in between. As DNA, the CDR3 is TGTGCCAGCGTGAGGGAGGGGGGAACTGGAAACACCATATATTTT. Translation gives CASVREGGTGNTIYF.

CDR3 residues: CASSLVGTSAYEQYF. The CDR3 region has the DNA TGTGCCAGCAGCTTAGTAGGGACAAGTGCTTACGAGCAGTACTTC. The chain uses TRBV7-2 and TRBJ2-7; TRBD1 might be the D (6 bases). Trimming cost V 1 base and J 4 bases, with 14 bases left between them. This CDR3 region has 15 residues. Germline V gene lookup returns CDR1 SGHTA and CDR2 FQGNSA.

The chain is built from TRBV7-2 and TRBJ2-1; D possibly corresponds to TRBD2 (6 bases). Germline lookup yields CDR1 SGHTA and CDR2 FQGNSA. V was pared by 4 bases and J by 4 bases, with 11 bases between. This CDR3 is 14 amino acids long. In DNA, the CDR3 is TGTGCCAGCAGCTCCGCGGGACGGTACAATGAGCAGTTCTTC. Translated: CASSSAGRYNEQFF.

The chain employs TRBV25-1 and TRBJ1-4; 7 bases align to TRBD1. The CDR3 runs 14 residues. Germline values: CDR1 MGHDK, CDR2 SYGVNS. V shed 3 bases, J shed 4 bases, and the junction held 2 bases outside the gene matches. The DNA for the CDR3 is TGTGCCAGCAGTGAGACAGGGCGTAATGAAAAACTGTTTTTT. Protein: CASSETGRNEKLFF.

The chain carries TRBV27 and TRBJ2-1, with a weak D call TRBD2 (5 bases). Trimming left V 3 bases short and J 9 bases short, with 15 bases between. The CDR3 length is 14 residues. Germline V gives CDR1 MNHEY, CDR2 SMNVEV (reference sequence). CDR3 amino acids: CASSLWAQAGEQFF. In nucleotides, the CDR3 is TGTGCCAGCAGTTTGTGGGCTCAGGCGGGTGAGCAGTTCTTC.

This clone was observed a few times. The V and J genes are TRBV5-1 and TRBJ1-3; D gene ambiguous. CDR3 size: 13 residues. Germline CDR1 reads SGHRS; CDR2 reads YFSETQ. V gave up 4 bases and J gave up 10 bases, with 15 bases separating them. CDR3 sequence: CASSPDLAETIYF. DNA for the CDR3: TGCGCCAGCAGCCCGGACCTAGCTGAAACCATATATTTT.

The chain carries TRBV5-6 and TRBJ1-1; D not resolved. CDR1 is SGHDT, CDR2 YYEEEE, per germline. Trimming removed 5 bases from V and 7 bases from J, with 12 bases in between. CDR3 length equals 12 residues. CDR3: CASRTIGGEAFF. Here the CDR3 DNA reads TGTGCCAGCAGAACCATAGGAGGTGAAGCTTTCTTT.

The V call is TRBV5-1, the J call TRBJ2-2, with D possibly being TRBD2 (6 bases). The CDR3 runs 15 residues. Trimming removed 3 bases at V and 4 bases at J, with 13 bases between. CDR1 and CDR2 (germline): SGHRS, YFSETQ. The CDR3 loop reads CASSSQRAVTGELFF. As DNA, the CDR3 is TGCGCCAGCAGCTCGCAGCGGGCGGTCACCGGGGAGCTGTTTTTT.

The chain is built from TRBV5-4 and TRBJ1-4, with 8 nucleotides matching TRBD1. Germline-derived CDR1 and CDR2 are SGHNT and YYREEE (reference sequence). The CDR3 covers 14 residues. V lost 2 bases and J lost 8; bases outside the gene matches: 5. This chain's CDR3 is CASSLGQGGEKLFF. As DNA, the CDR3 is TGTGCCAGCAGCTTAGGACAGGGAGGGGAAAAACTGTTTTTT.

This clone came up once. The CDR3 DNA is TGTGCCAGCAGCTTATACAGCTCCTACGAGCAGTACTTC. This translates into CASSLYSSYEQYF. This chain connects TRBV7-9 to TRBJ2-7; unclear D gene. Germline V gives CDR1 SEHNR, CDR2 FQNEAQ (reference sequence). V dropped 2 bases and J dropped 0 bases, with 5 bases sitting between them. CDR3 size: 13 residues.

The V and J genes are TRBV27 and TRBJ2-1; tentatively, D is TRBD2 (6 bases). This CDR3 has 13 residues. Trimming stripped 2 bases from V and 10 bases from J, with 12 bases between. Germline V gene lookup returns CDR1 MNHEY and CDR2 SMNVEV (reference sequence). The CDR3 sequence: CASSLGGSGEQFF. The CDR3 DNA reads TGTGCCAGCAGTTTAGGAGGGTCCGGAGAGCAGTTCTTC.

The chain links TRBV14 to TRBJ1-1, with a possible D match to TRBD1 (6 bases). This CDR3 spans 13 amino acids. V dropped 3 bases and J dropped 6 bases, with 11 bases sitting between them. Germline V gene data show CDR1 as SGHDN and CDR2 as FVKESK. CDR3 sequence reads: CASSHGTSSEAFF. The CDR3 DNA reads as TGTGCCAGCAGCCACGGGACATCCTCTGAAGCTTTCTTT.

The chain is built from TRBV11-2 and TRBJ2-5; D uncertain. Deletions cut 0 bases from V and 10 bases from J, with 9 bases between. Germline loops: CDR1 SGHAT, CDR2 FQNNGV. This CDR3 is built from 12 residues. CDR3 protein: CASSLDRRVQYF. CDR3 nucleotides: TGTGCCAGCAGCTTAGATCGACGGGTCCAGTACTTC.

This clone was counted once. The J gene is TRBJ1-1, the V gene TRBV19; TRBD1 matches at 8 bases. The germline V gene has CDR1 LNHDA and CDR2 SQIVND (reference sequence). After removal of 1 base from V and 0 bases from J, the junction contained 1 base not matched to a gene. The CDR3 runs to 15 residues. The CDR3 sequence is CASSIGQGMNTEAFF. The CDR3 DNA sequence: TGTGCCAGTAGTATAGGACAGGGGATGAACACTGAAGCTTTCTTT.

The rearrangement joins TRBV19 to TRBJ2-1; 8 bases match TRBD1. This CDR3 region has 14 residues. With V trimmed by 5 bases and J by 7 bases, 7 bases remained unmatched. CDR1 and CDR2 (germline): LNHDA, SQIVND (reference sequence). CDR3 protein: CASSDGTGRNEQFF. The CDR3 coding sequence is TGTGCCAGTAGTGACGGGACAGGCCGAAATGAGCAGTTCTTC.

The chain carries TRBV28 and TRBJ2-5, with 7 nucleotides matching TRBD1. This CDR3 is built from 12 residues. CDR1 is MDHEN and CDR2 is SYDVKM in the germline V gene. V was clipped by 7 bases and J by 6 bases; unmatched bases: 5. CDR3 coding DNA: TGTGCCAGCACCCACAGGGGTCAGACCCAGTACTTC. Translation gives CASTHRGQTQYF.

The chain's CDR3 is CASSPWGGSDTQYF. In DNA, the CDR3 is TGCGCCAGCAGCCCTTGGGGGGGGTCAGATACGCAGTATTTT. J is TRBJ2-3 and V is TRBV4-1, with 7 bases that match TRBD2. The J segment lost 4 bases and the V segment lost 4 bases, leaving 5 bases of the junction unmatched. CDR1 and CDR2 from the germline V gene are MGHRA and YSYEKL. The CDR3 consists of 14 residues.

The chain couples TRBV2 to TRBJ2-1; TRBD1 might be the D (5 bases). Per the germline V gene, CDR1 is SNHLY and CDR2 is FYNNEI. The ends were cut back, 4 bases at V and 4 bases at J, with 8 bases in the middle. The CDR3 is 13 amino acids. The chain's CDR3 is CASSGRGYNEQFF. The CDR3 DNA sequence: TGTGCCAGCAGTGGAAGGGGTTACAATGAGCAGTTCTTC.

This chain links TRBV27 with TRBJ2-1; weak D call: TRBD2 (6 bases). Looked up from germline, CDR1 is MNHEY and CDR2 is SMNVEV (reference sequence). Trimming shortened V by 6 bases and J by 2 bases, and 23 bases separated the two germline ends. This CDR3 comprises 18 residues. The CDR3 sequence: CASRSTQTRGSTYNEQFF. CDR3 coding DNA: TGTGCCAGCAGATCCACTCAGACTAGGGGATCCACCTACAATGAGCAGTTCTTC.

V is TRBV19 and J is TRBJ1-2; maybe TRBD1 (5 bases). The V end lost 11 bases, the J end lost 3 bases, and 16 bases lay between the germline ends. The CDR3 extends over 13 amino acids. CDR1 is LNHDA and CDR2 is SQIVND in the germline V gene (reference sequence). The CDR3 DNA sequence: TGTGCCGCCAAGGGGAATGGGGACTATGGCTACACCTTC. Translation gives CAAKGNGDYGYTF.

The chain recombines TRBV29-1 with TRBJ2-1, with TRBD1 matching over 7 bases. The CDR3 runs to 12 residues. Germline-derived CDR1 and CDR2 are SQVTM and ANQGSEA. Losses at the gene ends were 8 bases for V and 4 bases for J; bases not matched to a gene: 5. CDR3 DNA: TGCAGCCTCGAACAGGGGTACAATGAGCAGTTCTTC. It codes for CSLEQGYNEQFF.

This clone was picked up a small number of times. CDR3 residues: CAWRGGQGGNQPQHF. In DNA, the CDR3 is TGTGCCTGGAGGGGGGGACAGGGCGGCAATCAGCCCCAGCATTTT. This chain joins TRBV30 and TRBJ1-5; 9 positions agree with TRBD1. V was clipped by 3 bases and J by 2 bases; unmatched bases: 5. The CDR3 sequence is 15 residues long. CDR1 is GTSNPN and CDR2 is SVGIG in the germline V gene (reference sequence). The whole variable domain, filled in from reference TRBV30 and TRBJ1-5, reads SQTIHQWPATLVQPVGSPLSLECTVEGTSNPNLYWYRQAAGRGLQLLFYSVGIGQISSEVPQNLSASRPQDRQFILSSKKLLLSDSGFYLCAWRGGQGGNQPQHFGDGTRLSIL.

The chain employs TRBV27 and TRBJ2-2, with D perhaps matching TRBD1 (5 bases). The CDR3 has 14 residues. CDR1 and CDR2 (germline): MNHEY, SMNVEV (reference sequence). The V end was cut by 4 bases, the J end by 5 bases, with 11 bases between. The CDR3 spells CASSSLGATGELFF. In nucleotides, the CDR3 is TGTGCCAGCAGTTCACTTGGGGCGACCGGGGAGCTGTTTTTT.

This chain uses TRBV10-3 with TRBJ1-1; no clear D. Germline V gene data show CDR1 as ENHRY and CDR2 as SYGVKD. CDR3 length: 11 amino acids. V dropped 10 bases and J dropped 2 bases, with 8 bases sitting between them. CDR3 loop: CASTDNTEAFF. CDR3 DNA: TGTGCCAGTACAGATAACACTGAAGCTTTCTTT.

The chain couples TRBV18 to TRBJ1-2; TRBD1 aligns across 7 bases. The CDR3 totals 15 residues. The V segment lost 6 bases and the J segment 0 bases; nucleotides outside the gene matches: 7. The V gene's germline CDR1 is KGHSH and CDR2 LQKENI. The CDR3: CASSPGGGSNYGYTF. The CDR3 DNA sequence: TGTGCCAGCTCCCCAGGGGGGGGCTCTAACTATGGCTACACCTTC.

The CDR3 is CASSRTGGDTQYF. DNA for the CDR3: TGTGCCAGCAGCCGGACGGGAGGAGATACGCAGTATTTT. The chain is built from TRBV7-2 and TRBJ2-3; 7 nucleotides agree with TRBD2. The V gene end was trimmed by 5 bases and the J gene end by 5 bases; junction bases not matched to a gene: 4. Looked up from germline, CDR1 is SGHTA and CDR2 is FQGNSA. The CDR3 spans 13 residues.